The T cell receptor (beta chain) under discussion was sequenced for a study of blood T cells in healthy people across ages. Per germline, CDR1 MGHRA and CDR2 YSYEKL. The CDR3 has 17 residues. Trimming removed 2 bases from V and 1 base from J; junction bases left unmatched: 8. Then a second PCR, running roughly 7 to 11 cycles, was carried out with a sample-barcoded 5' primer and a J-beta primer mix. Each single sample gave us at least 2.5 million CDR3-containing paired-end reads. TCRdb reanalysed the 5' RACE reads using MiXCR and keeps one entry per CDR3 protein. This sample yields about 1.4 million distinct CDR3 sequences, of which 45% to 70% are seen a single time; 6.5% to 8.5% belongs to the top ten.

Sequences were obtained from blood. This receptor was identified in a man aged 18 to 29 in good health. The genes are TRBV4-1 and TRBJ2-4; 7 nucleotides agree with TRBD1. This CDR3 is CASSQPRQGRAKNIQYF. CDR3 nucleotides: TGCGCCAGCAGCCAACCTAGACAGGGCCGGGCCAAAAACATTCAGTACTTC.